What follows describes a single T cell receptor (beta chain). The target antigen is unknown. CDR3 length equals 12 residues. Germline CDR1 GTSNPN, CDR2 SVGIG (reference sequence). V was trimmed by 2 bases and J by 10 bases, leaving 11 bases between them. This sample is drawn from a study of radiotherapy plus CTLA-4 blockade in lung cancer. Overall study context: The study recorded objective responses in roughly 18% of patients and disease control in about 31%.

Assay: immunoSEQ multiplex PCR; the TCRdb copy retains only in-frame clones and omits some. The data contain about 26,000 clones, roughly three quarters of them singletons. General study findings and limits: Following radiotherapy plus ipilimumab, tumor-derived TCR clones expanded in the blood.

Focal radiation and CTLA-4 blockade (ipilimumab) were tested in chemo-refractory metastatic non-small-cell lung cancer patients. The input for sequencing was peripheral blood, taken from a patient treated with radiotherapy plus ipilimumab. V is TRBV30 and J is TRBJ1-4, with D possibly matching TRBD1 (6 bases). This clonotype originated in a human donor with non-small cell lung cancer that progressed on radiotherapy plus ipilimumab. CDR3 sequence reads: CAWSSRGGKLFF. The CDR3 coding sequence is TGTGCCTGGAGTTCCAGAGGGGGAAAACTGTTTTTT.